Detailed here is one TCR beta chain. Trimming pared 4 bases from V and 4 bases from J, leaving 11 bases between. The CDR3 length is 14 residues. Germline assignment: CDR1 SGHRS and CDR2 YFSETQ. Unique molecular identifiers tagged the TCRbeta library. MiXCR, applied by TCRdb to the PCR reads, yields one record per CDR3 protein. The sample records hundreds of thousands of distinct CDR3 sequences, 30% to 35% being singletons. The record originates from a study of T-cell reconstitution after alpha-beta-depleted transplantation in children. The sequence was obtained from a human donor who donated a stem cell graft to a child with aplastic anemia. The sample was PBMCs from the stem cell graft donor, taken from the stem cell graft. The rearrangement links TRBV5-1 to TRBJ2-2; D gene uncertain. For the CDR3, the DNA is TGCGCCAGCAGCCCTATCTCTATCACCGGGGAGCTGTTTTTT. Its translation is CASSPISITGELFF. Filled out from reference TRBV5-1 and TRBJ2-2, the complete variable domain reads KAGVTQTPRYLIKTRGQQVTLSCSPISGHRSVSWYQQTPGQGLQFLFEYFSETQRNKGNFPGRFSGRQFSNSRSEMNVSTLELGDSALYLCASSPISITGELFFGEGSRLTVL.